This T cell receptor (beta chain) appears in the sequencing data of a study of blood T cell repertoires in COVID-19. Background on the study: COVID-19 samples, acute and convalescent, were from the United States, Italy and Spain. Sources were T cells, B-cell-depleted T cells, or PBMCs; the material itself was cDNA or gDNA.

The CDR3 sequence is 15 residues long. The ends were cut back, 3 bases at V and 5 bases at J, with 14 bases in the middle. CDR1 MNHEY and CDR2 SMNVEV come from the germline V gene (reference sequence). Original methodology: Nucleated cell counts were estimated from reference gene primer amplification. Repertoires were generated with immunoSEQ multiplex PCR, while TCRdb's copy carries only in-frame clones and drops some. D and trimming were read from the DNA, whereas the V and J calls and clone size are those reported in that table. The sample records 270,000 or so clones, approximately 81% being singletons.

The chain is built from TRBV27 and TRBJ1-5; D might be TRBD1 (5 bases). Material: peripheral blood. The receptor was derived from a woman in her sixties with active or convalescent COVID-19. CDR3 DNA: TGTGCCAGCAGTTTGCTCCAGGGATCCGATCAGCCCCAGCATTTT. It encodes CASSLLQGSDQPQHF.